This T cell receptor beta chain appears in the sequencing data of a study of cytomegalovirus exposure and HLA in healthy donors. The method was immunoSEQ multiplex PCR; TCRdb's version includes in-frame clones alone and lacks a portion of them. The profile covers 200,000 to 250,000 clones, with around 90% appearing a single time and roughly 1% taken by the ten largest. Germline V CDR1 and CDR2: LNHNV, YYDKDF (reference sequence). This CDR3 has 15 amino acids. V shed 2 bases and J shed 4 bases, with 12 bases lying between them. Specimen: PBMCs. The gene calls are TRBV15 and TRBJ2-1; maybe TRBD1 (5 bases). The TCR was taken from a young woman in good health and CMV-seronegative. The CDR3 DNA is TGTGCCACCAGCAGAAGCCCGACAGATTACAATGAGCAGTTCTTC. Its protein product is CATSRSPTDYNEQFF. The variable domain in full, completed from reference TRBV15 and TRBJ2-1, reads DAMVIQNPRYQVTQFGKPVTLSCSQTLNHNVMYWYQQKSSQAPKLLFHYYDKDFNNEADTPDNFQSRRPNTSFCFLDIRSPGLGDTAMYLCATSRSPTDYNEQFFGPGTRLTVL.